Listed below are T cell receptor beta chains from one sample, sequenced in a study of technical replicates of blood from a few donors. Assay used: immunoSEQ multiplex PCR; TCRdb lists only in-frame clones, some missing. The profile shows roughly 82,000 clones, roughly 95% of them singletons. Material for sequencing was T cells isolated from PBMCs. The receptors shown here come from a human donor in good health. The CDR3 runs from the conserved cysteine through the conserved F or W.

v_call cdr3_aa
TRBV30 CALGQVQKAKNIQYF
TRBV19 CASSIEAGREQYF
TRBV6-1 CASSLGLAGTYEQYF
TRBV7-9 CASSLQGAIEAFF
TRBV7-9 CASSLEAGAADTQYF
TRBV25-1 CASSAGQGAYEQYF
TRBV5-1 CASSLPASGDFEAFF
TRBV30 CALLGQEFNYGYTF
TRBV6-1 CASSESGGRNTIYF
TRBV12-5 CASGLVQSSREDGSWTEAFF
TRBV19 CASGAGLSYEQYF
TRBV6-5 CASSFALRGSEQFF
TRBV5-4 CASSLASRLQNTEAFF
TRBV11-2 CASSPRLLDRATNTGELFF
TRBV20-1 CSARSQYEQYF
TRBV20-1 CSALSTDTQYF
TRBV18 CASSPNLDRQPQHF
TRBV11-2 CASSSPRGQGTQYF
TRBV27 CASSPETGNTGELFF
TRBV6-4 CASSEQGGANEQFF
TRBV7-9 CASSFDGGRNTIYF
TRBV12-2 CASRLESSGIEETQYF
TRBV5-6 CASSEGLAGDTGELFF